One and the same sample provided the 15 T cell receptor beta chains below, sequenced in a study of regulatory T cells in long-lasting Graves disease. CDR3 regions were amplified by Arm-PCR using iRepertoire HTBI primers to build TCR beta libraries. TCRdb analysed the multiplex PCR reads with MiXCR anew, one entry per CDR3 protein. The data hold around 420,000 distinct CDR3 sequences, with about 15% observed a single time. The time point denotes: newly diagnosed GD, antithyroid drugs for less than 3 months. There was RNA extracted from PBMCs, and the TCR library was made from it. The data also belong to a second study, concerning T cells in Graves' hyperthyroidism and ophthalmopathy.

The sample consisted of peripheral blood mononuclear cells (PBMCs), taken at new diagnosis, from a patient treated with antithyroid drugs. The receptors were gathered from a woman in her 40s with Graves disease.

This sequence joins TRBV20-1 and TRBJ2-3, with no clear D. Germline V gene data show CDR1 as DFQATT and CDR2 as SNEGSKA (reference sequence). The CDR3 has 13 residues. Deletions cut 0 bases from V and 2 bases from J, with 6 bases between. The CDR3 protein is CSARDPLTDTQYF. Written as DNA, the CDR3 is TGCAGTGCTAGAGATCCCCTCACAGATACGCAGTATTTT.

This chain uses TRBV19 with TRBJ1-5, with no clear D. With 1 base removed from V and 0 bases from J, the gap between germline ends came to 10 bases. Germline V lookup: CDR1 LNHDA, CDR2 SQIVND (reference sequence). The CDR3 runs 16 residues. CDR3 nucleotide sequence: TGTGCCAGTAGTATAGTTGCTGCATATAGCAATCAGCCCCAGCATTTT. As protein: CASSIVAAYSNQPQHF.

In this sample, this clonotype turned up many times. This rearrangement joins TRBV2 to TRBJ2-1; 11 bases align to TRBD2. V lost 6 bases to trimming and J lost 5 bases; unmatched junction nucleotides: 3. Germline-derived CDR1 and CDR2 are SNHLY and FYNNEI. This CDR3 region has 14 residues. The CDR3 sequence is CASRKGLADNEQFF. The CDR3 bases are TGTGCCAGCAGAAAGGGACTAGCGGACAATGAGCAGTTCTTC. Together with reference TRBV2 and TRBJ2-1, the CDR3 gives the full variable domain: EPEVTQTPSHQVTQMGQEVILRCVPISNHLYFYWYRQILGQKVEFLVSFYNNEISEKSEIFDDQFSVERPDGSNFTLKIRSTKLEDSAMYFCASRKGLADNEQFFGPGTRLTVL.

The chain carries TRBV24-1 and TRBJ2-2; 7 nucleotides match TRBD2. CDR3 length: 21 amino acids. V was clipped by 6 bases and J by 1 base; unmatched bases: 22. Germline V lookup: CDR1 KGHDR, CDR2 SFDVKD. The CDR3 DNA is TGTGCCACCAGTAGAAGACGATGGGTGGGAGGGCCTCAAAAGAACACCGGGGAGCTGTTTTTT. Amino acids: CATSRRRWVGGPQKNTGELFF.

At least ten counts were recorded for this clonotype. The chain employs TRBV6-1 and TRBJ2-5, with D uncertain. The CDR3 is 15 residues long. The V end was cut by 3 bases, the J end by 0 bases, with 11 bases between. Per the germline V gene, CDR1 is MNHNS and CDR2 is SASEGT. The CDR3 bases are TGTGCCAGCAGTGATCCTGACTGGTACCAAGAGACCCAGTACTTC. Encoded protein: CASSDPDWYQETQYF.

This clonotype was detected ten times or more. This chain uses TRBV27 with TRBJ2-7; D remains ambiguous. V was cut by 6 bases and J by 6 bases, with 12 bases left in between. From germline, CDR1 is MNHEY and CDR2 SMNVEV (reference sequence). The CDR3 covers 12 residues. The CDR3: CASSPTSGEQYF. The CDR3, as DNA: TGTGCCAGCAGCCCTACCTCAGGCGAGCAGTACTTC.

The chain combines TRBV19 with TRBJ2-1, with D unresolved. From germline, CDR1 is LNHDA and CDR2 SQIVND (reference sequence). This CDR3 is built from 15 residues. V dropped 6 bases and J dropped 0 bases, with 12 bases sitting between them. CDR3 sequence: CASSPSQSSYNEQFF. In DNA, the CDR3 is TGTGCCAGTAGCCCGTCCCAGAGCTCCTACAATGAGCAGTTCTTC.

This clonotype has at least ten counts. V gene TRBV6-2 or TRBV6-3 combines with J gene TRBJ2-7; no definite D call. Germline values: CDR1 MNHEY, CDR2 SVGEGT. The CDR3 sequence is 13 residues long. V lost 2 bases, J lost 3 bases, and 8 bases lay in between. CDR3 in amino acids: CASSYHTNYEQYF. CDR3 in DNA: TGTGCCAGCAGTTACCACACCAACTACGAGCAGTACTTC.

This clonotype occurred a few times. The chain carries TRBV5-1 and TRBJ2-5; D possibly corresponds to TRBD2 (5 bases). The V and J ends lost 4 bases and 5 bases respectively, with 9 bases between them. CDR3 length: 12 amino acids. Germline-derived CDR1 and CDR2 are SGHRS and YFSETQ. CDR3 DNA sequence: TGCGCCAGCAGCCGGGATCTGGAGACCCAGTACTTC. Residues: CASSRDLETQYF.

In its sample, this clonotype was seen many times. J is TRBJ2-3 and V is TRBV29-1; possible D gene TRBD1, 7 bases. The CDR3 is 14 amino acids. Trimming took off 8 bases at V and 2 bases at J, with 17 bases between the two ends. Per the germline V gene, CDR1 is SQVTM and CDR2 is ANQGSEA. Here the CDR3 DNA reads TGCAGCTCACGGGGGACAGAGTTCACAGATACGCAGTATTTT. Translated: CSSRGTEFTDTQYF.

This chain uses TRBV20-1 with TRBJ2-1; D gene uncertain. The ends were cut back, 1 base at V and 2 bases at J, with 18 bases in the middle. The V gene's germline CDR1 is DFQATT and CDR2 SNEGSKA (reference sequence). The CDR3 has 17 amino acids. CDR3 sequence: CSARGTRPLGTYNEQFF. For the CDR3, the DNA is TGCAGTGCTAGAGGTACACGGCCCCTGGGGACCTACAATGAGCAGTTCTTC.

In this sample, this clonotype turned up many times. The chain employs TRBV2 and TRBJ2-2, with D hard to call. The ends were cut back, 4 bases at V and 5 bases at J, with 11 bases in the middle. Looked up from germline, CDR1 is SNHLY and CDR2 is FYNNEI. The CDR3 spans 14 residues. The CDR3 bases are TGTGCCAGCAGTGTGCACAGCGAGACCGGGGAGCTGTTTTTT. Translation: CASSVHSETGELFF.

The table lists this clonotype with a few counts. The chain has TRBV29-1 and TRBJ2-3; 7 bases align to TRBD1. This CDR3 is built from 16 residues. J lost 0 bases, V lost 5 bases, and 11 bases had no gene match. CDR1 and CDR2 from the germline V gene are SQVTM and ANQGSEA. DNA for the CDR3: TGCAGCGTTCAAGCGGACAGGAGAACTAGCACAGATACGCAGTATTTT. Translating it yields CSVQADRRTSTDTQYF.

This clonotype was detected ten times or more. The gene calls are TRBV19 and TRBJ2-3, with 15 bases identical to TRBD2. Germline CDR1 and CDR2: LNHDA and SQIVND (reference sequence). The ends lost 6 bases at V and 1 base at J; junction bases unmatched: 8. The CDR3 extends over 18 amino acids. CDR3 bases: TGTGCCAGTAGCCTCGGACTAGCGGGAGGGCTCGGCACAGATACGCAGTATTTT. This gives the protein CASSLGLAGGLGTDTQYF.

The sample holds many counts of this clonotype. The chain joins TRBV18 to TRBJ1-4; D gene unclear. CDR3 length: 13 residues. The germline CDR1 and CDR2 sequences are KGHSH and LQKENI. V was clipped by 4 bases and J by 3 bases, with 6 bases between them. The CDR3 region is CASSRGANEKLFF. CDR3 DNA sequence: TGTGCCAGCTCACGTGGAGCTAATGAAAAACTGTTTTTT.